The 12 T cell receptor beta chains given below trace back to one sample, sequenced in a study of immune cell composition in non-small cell lung cancer. Clones were read by immunoSEQ multiplex PCR, and TCRdb kept only the in-frame ones, dropping some. The sample consists of over 6,000 clones, 84% of them appearing once. Normal lung sampling was at least 3 cm from the tumour, as distant as possible. What was sequenced was non-adjacent lung tissue. The receptors derive from a human donor with non-small cell lung cancer.

The rearrangement joins TRBV7-3 to TRBJ2-5; D is undetermined. The CDR3 contains 13 residues. Germline assignment: CDR1 SGHTA and CDR2 FQGTGA. Trimming pared 5 bases from V and 2 bases from J, leaving 9 bases between. CDR3 sequence reads: CASSPGPQETQYF. CDR3 coding DNA: TGTGCCAGCAGCCCTGGTCCTCAAGAGACCCAGTACTTC. The variable domain in full, completed from reference TRBV7-3 and TRBJ2-5, reads GAGVSQTPSNKVTEKGKYVELRCDPISGHTALYWYRQSLGQGPEFLIYFQGTGAADDSGLPNDRFFAVRPEGSVSTLKIQRTERGDSAVYLCASSPGPQETQYFGPGTRLLVL.

This chain joins TRBV7-3 and TRBJ1-2; 8 bases map to TRBD1. Germline V gene data show CDR1 as SGHTA and CDR2 as FQGTGA. The CDR3 contains 13 residues. J gave up 6 bases and V 5 bases, and 5 bases lay outside the gene matches. CDR3: CASSQQGGNGYTF. CDR3 nucleotide sequence: TGTGCCAGCAGCCAACAGGGGGGCAATGGCTACACCTTC.

The CDR3 sequence: CASSRAAVGEKLFF. The CDR3 DNA reads as TGTGCCAGCAGTCGGGCGGCGGTAGGTGAAAAACTGTTTTTT. The genes are TRBV27 and TRBJ1-4; no clear D. The germline V and J ends were trimmed by 5 bases and 7 bases, with 14 bases remaining between them. CDR1 and CDR2 from the germline V gene are MNHEY and SMNVEV (reference sequence). CDR3 length: 14 residues.

This chain links TRBV5-1 with TRBJ1-2, with 8 bases that match TRBD1. Germline CDR1 SGHRS, CDR2 YFSETQ. The CDR3 is 13 amino acids. J was trimmed by 6 bases and V by 4 bases; bases with no gene match: 5. DNA of the CDR3: TGCGCCAGCAGCGCCTGGGGACAGGATGGCTACACCTTC. Translated: CASSAWGQDGYTF.

The chain employs TRBV13 and TRBJ2-1, with TRBD2 matching over 13 bases. CDR1 PRHDT and CDR2 FYEKMQ come from the germline V gene (reference sequence). The CDR3 has 17 residues. Unmatched junction bases numbered 6, after V lost 2 bases and J lost 5 bases. This CDR3 reads CASSLRTSGGRDNEQFF. As DNA, the CDR3 is TGTGCCAGCAGCTTAAGGACTAGCGGGGGAAGGGACAATGAGCAGTTCTTC.

The rearrangement links TRBV6-4 to TRBJ2-1; a weak D match, TRBD2 (5 bases). Trimming removed 3 bases from V and 3 bases from J, with 9 bases in between. The germline CDR1 and CDR2 sequences are MRHNA and SNTAGT. The CDR3 runs to 14 residues. The CDR3 here is CASSEGLDYNEQFF. In DNA, the CDR3 is TGTGCCAGCAGTGAAGGACTCGACTACAATGAGCAGTTCTTC.

This chain uses TRBV5-3 with TRBJ2-1, with no clear D. TRBV5-3 is given ORF status, its function remaining uncertain. The CDR3 loop spans 15 amino acids. The V end was cut by 0 bases, the J end by 5 bases, with 12 bases between. The CDR3: CARSLEKGMNNEQFF. CDR3 bases: TGTGCCAGAAGCTTGGAAAAGGGAATGAACAATGAGCAGTTCTTC.

The table lists this clone with a count of one. The chain has TRBV29-1 and TRBJ1-3; D may be TRBD1 (5 bases). The germline CDR1 and CDR2 sequences are SQVTM and ANQGSEA. CDR3 length: 14 residues. The ends were cut back, 4 bases at V and 0 bases at J, with 10 bases in the middle. CDR3 residues: CSVARDGSGNTIYF. CDR3 bases: TGCAGCGTTGCCCGGGACGGCTCTGGAAACACCATATATTTT.

The chain joins TRBV4-1 to TRBJ1-4; D unclear. This CDR3 comprises 15 residues. V was trimmed by 0 bases and J by 5 bases, leaving 10 bases between them. The germline V gene encodes CDR1 MGHRA and CDR2 YSYEKL. For the CDR3, the DNA is TGCGCCAGCAGCCAAGAGGGAGAGAGCAATGAAAAACTGTTTTTT. Its translation: CASSQEGESNEKLFF.

CDR3 DNA: TGTGCCAGTAGTATCAGGAACAGCATTTATAGCAATCAGCCCCAGCATTTT. Protein product: CASSIRNSIYSNQPQHF. This chain uses TRBV19 with TRBJ1-5; D ambiguous. Germline V gene lookup returns CDR1 LNHDA and CDR2 SQIVND (reference sequence). This CDR3 is built from 17 residues. Trimming left V 3 bases short and J 0 bases short, with 15 bases between.

The chain is built from TRBV11-3 and TRBJ2-2; D remains unclear. CDR1 and CDR2 (germline): SGHNT, YENEEA. The germline V and J ends were trimmed by 5 bases and 7 bases, with 11 bases remaining between them. The CDR3 runs to 13 residues. For the CDR3, the DNA is TGTGCCAGCAGCAAAGGGAACGTCGGGGAGCTGTTTTTT. The encoded protein is CASSKGNVGELFF.

The V call is TRBV5-1, the J call TRBJ2-3; no clear D gene. There are 16 residues in the CDR3. Germline V lookup: CDR1 SGHRS, CDR2 YFSETQ. The V gene lost 4 bases and the J gene lost 1 base, with 16 bases spanning the gap. CDR3 coding DNA: TGCGCCAGCAGCGTGCCCTCAACCTGGGGCACAGATACGCAGTATTTT. Protein sequence: CASSVPSTWGTDTQYF.